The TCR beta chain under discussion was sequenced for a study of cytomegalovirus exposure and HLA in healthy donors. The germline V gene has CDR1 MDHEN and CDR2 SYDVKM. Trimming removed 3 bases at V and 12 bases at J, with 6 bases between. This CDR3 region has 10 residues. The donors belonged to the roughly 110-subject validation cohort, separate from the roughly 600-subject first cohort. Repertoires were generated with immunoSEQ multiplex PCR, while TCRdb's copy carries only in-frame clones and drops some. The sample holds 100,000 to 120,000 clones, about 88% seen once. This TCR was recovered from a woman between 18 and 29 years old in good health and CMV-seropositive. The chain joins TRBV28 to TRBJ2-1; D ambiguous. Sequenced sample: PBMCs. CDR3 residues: CASSLNRQFF. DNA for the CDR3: TGTGCCAGCAGTTTGAATAGGCAGTTCTTC.